The clone carrying this T cell receptor beta chain has just a few counts. Its antigen remains unknown. The data were taken from a study of blood T cells in healthy people across ages. Overall study findings and caveats: As naive T cell percentage varied, TCR beta diversity correlated strongly with it.

It was with a sample-barcoded 5' primer and a J-beta primer mix that a second PCR of about 7 to 12 cycles was run. TCRdb called the 5' RACE reads again in MiXCR, with one record for every CDR3 protein. Seen here are hundreds of thousands of distinct CDR3 sequences, approximately 31% observed once, and the top ten hold 15%. The sequenced sample consisted of blood. This clonotype was obtained from an elderly woman in good health.

The CDR3 is CASSLLGTVYNEQFF. DNA for the CDR3: TGTGCCAGCAGCTTACTTGGGACAGTGTACAATGAGCAGTTCTTC. The rearrangement links TRBV7-9 to TRBJ2-1, with TRBD1 matching 7 bases. Germline V gives CDR1 SEHNR, CDR2 FQNEAQ (reference sequence). The CDR3 loop spans 15 amino acids. Trimming removed 2 bases from V and 4 bases from J; junction bases left unmatched: 5.